Sequencing of this TCR beta chain was carried out in a study of technical replicates of blood from a few donors. Trimming took off 7 bases at V and 2 bases at J, with 15 bases between the two ends. The germline V gene has CDR1 SNHLY and CDR2 FYNNEI. The CDR3 sequence is 14 residues long. Sequencing used immunoSEQ multiplex PCR; TCRdb keeps in-frame clones, though not all of them. The sample includes approximately 81,000 clones, 80% to 90% of them seen just once. Sample: PBMCs. This TCR derives from a human donor in good health. Some clones in this sample may be carry-over from other donors' samples. The chain couples TRBV2 to TRBJ2-7, with D perhaps TRBD2 (6 bases). The CDR3 is CASNGGGRPYEQYF. The CDR3 coding sequence is TGTGCCAGCAACGGTGGAGGGCGCCCCTACGAGCAGTACTTC. Looking up the rest from reference TRBV2 and TRBJ2-7 gives the full variable domain: EPEVTQTPSHQVTQMGQEVILRCVPISNHLYFYWYRQILGQKVEFLVSFYNNEISEKSEIFDDQFSVERPDGSNFTLKIRSTKLEDSAMYFCASNGGGRPYEQYFGPGTRLTVT.